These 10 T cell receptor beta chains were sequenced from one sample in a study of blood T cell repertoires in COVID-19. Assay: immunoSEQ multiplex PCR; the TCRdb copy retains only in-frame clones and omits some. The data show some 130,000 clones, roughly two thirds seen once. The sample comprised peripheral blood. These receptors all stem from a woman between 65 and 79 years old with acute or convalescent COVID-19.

The DNA of the CDR3 is TGTGCCAGTAGTCCACAGGGGGCTGGTGAGACCCAGTACTTC. Its protein is CASSPQGAGETQYF. The gene calls are TRBV19 and TRBJ2-5; the match to TRBD1 covers 9 bases. Looked up from germline, CDR1 is LNHDA and CDR2 is SQIVND (reference sequence). V was clipped by 5 bases and J by 5 bases; unmatched bases: 6. The CDR3 has 14 residues.

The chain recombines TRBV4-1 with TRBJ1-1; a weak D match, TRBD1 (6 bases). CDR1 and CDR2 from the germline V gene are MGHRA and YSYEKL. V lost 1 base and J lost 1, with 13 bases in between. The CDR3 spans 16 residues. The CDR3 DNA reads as TGCGCCAGCAGCCAAGGGGTAGACAGGCAGAACACTGAAGCTTTCTTT. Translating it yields CASSQGVDRQNTEAFF.

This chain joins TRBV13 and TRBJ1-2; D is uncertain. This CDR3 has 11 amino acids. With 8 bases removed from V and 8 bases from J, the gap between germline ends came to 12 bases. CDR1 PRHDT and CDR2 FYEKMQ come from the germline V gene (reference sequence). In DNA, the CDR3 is TGTGCCAGCTCACTTCGAAAGGGCTACACCTTC. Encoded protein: CASSLRKGYTF.

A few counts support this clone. Written as DNA, the CDR3 is TGCGCCAGCACCCCTGCGACAGGGGGCTACGAGCAGTACTTC. It translates to CASTPATGGYEQYF. The chain joins TRBV5-1 to TRBJ2-7, with TRBD1 identical over 9 bases. Trimming at V came to 6 bases and at J to 3 bases, leaving 7 bases not matched to a gene. Germline V CDR1 and CDR2: SGHRS, YFSETQ. This CDR3 is built from 14 residues.

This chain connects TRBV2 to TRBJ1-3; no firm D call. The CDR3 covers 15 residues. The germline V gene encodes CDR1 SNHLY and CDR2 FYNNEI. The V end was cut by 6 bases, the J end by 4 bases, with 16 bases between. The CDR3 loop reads CASRADLTLGNTIYF. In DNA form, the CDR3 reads TGTGCCAGCAGAGCGGACCTAACGTTAGGAAACACCATATATTTT.

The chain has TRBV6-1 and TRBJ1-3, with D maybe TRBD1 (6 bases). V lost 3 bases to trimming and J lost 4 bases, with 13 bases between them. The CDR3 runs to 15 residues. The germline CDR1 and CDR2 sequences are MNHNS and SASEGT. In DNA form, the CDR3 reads TGTGCCAGCAGTGACCTGACAGGTACGGGAAACACCATATATTTT. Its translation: CASSDLTGTGNTIYF.

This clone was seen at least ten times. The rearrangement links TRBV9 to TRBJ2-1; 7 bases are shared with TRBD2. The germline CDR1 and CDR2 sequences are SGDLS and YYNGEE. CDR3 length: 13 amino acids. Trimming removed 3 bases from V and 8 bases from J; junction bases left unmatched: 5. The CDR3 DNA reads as TGTGCCAGCAGCGGCGGGAGTTCGGATGAGCAGTTCTTC. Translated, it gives CASSGGSSDEQFF.

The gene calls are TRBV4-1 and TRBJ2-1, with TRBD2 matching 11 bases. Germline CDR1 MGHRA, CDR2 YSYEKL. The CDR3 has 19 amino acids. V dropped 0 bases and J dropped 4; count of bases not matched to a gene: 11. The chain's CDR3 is CASSQDRELAGEGYNEQFF. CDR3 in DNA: TGCGCCAGCAGCCAAGACCGGGAACTAGCGGGAGAGGGGTACAATGAGCAGTTCTTC.

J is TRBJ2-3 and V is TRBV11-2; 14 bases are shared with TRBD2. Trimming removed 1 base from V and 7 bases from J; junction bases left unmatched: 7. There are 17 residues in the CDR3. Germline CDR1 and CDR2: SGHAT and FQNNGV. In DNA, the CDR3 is TGTGCCAGCAGCTTAGTCGGGACTAGCGGGAGCTTGAATACGCAGTATTTT. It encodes CASSLVGTSGSLNTQYF.

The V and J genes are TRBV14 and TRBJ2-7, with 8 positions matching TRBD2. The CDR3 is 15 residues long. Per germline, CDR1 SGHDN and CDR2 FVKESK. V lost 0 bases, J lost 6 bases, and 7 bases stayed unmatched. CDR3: CASSQDFRTSSEQYF. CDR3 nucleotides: TGTGCCAGCAGCCAAGATTTTCGGACTAGCAGCGAGCAGTACTTC.